This T cell receptor (beta chain) was identified during a study of shared clonotypes between healthy human individuals. The CDR3 contains 15 residues. Per the germline V gene, CDR1 is SQVTM and CDR2 is ANQGSEA. With 7 bases clipped from V and 0 bases from J, the junction kept 8 bases outside the gene matches. Clones were read by immunoSEQ multiplex PCR, and TCRdb kept only the in-frame ones, dropping some. The sample has approximately 2,300,000 clones; under 95% are singletons. This chain joins TRBV29-1 and TRBJ2-1, with TRBD2 identical over 8 bases. This receptor was identified in a man in his late teens or twenties in good health. Some clones in this sample may be carry-over from other donors' samples. Material: naive CD4+ T cells from PBMCs. Subset in this sample: CD45RA+ positively selected. In DNA form, the CDR3 reads TGCAGCGCCGTTAGCGGGACAAGCTCCTACAATGAGCAGTTCTTC. Protein product: CSAVSGTSSYNEQFF.